The present entry profiles one TCR beta chain with its context. The target of this receptor is not known. Base qualities are missing; no much larger clone stands one base away. The data were obtained in a study of cytotoxic CD8 clonotypes in ibrutinib-treated CLL (dated by TCRdb to the early 2020s). Looking at the study overall: The cohort had 11 relapsed/refractory and some 15 treatment-naive patients; approximately 18 were IGHV unmutated. Responses were partial in roughly 24 patients and complete in 2; after median 68 months follow-up, about 14 stayed in remission and some twelve progressed. The response samples were drawn at a median of 12 months into treatment, with a range of roughly 6 to 36 months. Samples averaged approximately 240,000 productive templates and more than 85,000 productive rearrangements. Longitudinal samples were obtainable from about 30% of the roughly 90 participants in the trial. Cryopreserved peripheral blood mononuclear cells were obtained prior to treatment, at the time of response, and at either disease progression or sustained remission. Broad study findings and their caveats: Sustained-remission and progressing patients did not have matched sampling times, and lymph node repertoires were not examined. Baseline clonality exceeded that of age-matched healthy donors and correlated strongly with circulating CD8+ T-cell counts. Public clonotypes were rare and either contracted or stayed stable during treatment, and the rise in clonality at ibrutinib response reflected the expansion of private clonotypes. At ibrutinib response clonality went up, during sustained remission it held steady, and at progression it dropped back toward baseline.

The V end gives up 0 bases and the J end 3 bases, leaving 5 bases in the junction not matched to a gene. From the cysteine through the phenylalanine, the CDR3 covers 15 amino acids. The read is trimmed to its CDR3 DNA, 45 bases read in frame from base 1. The germline V gene encodes CDR1 SGDLS and CDR2 YYNGEE. For TCR beta library preparation, roughly 2 micrograms of genomic DNA were extracted from the cryopreserved PBMCs. High-throughput TCR beta sequencing was performed on longitudinal blood samples from CLL patients receiving ibrutinib monotherapy. The patients took part in an open-label, single-center phase 2 trial of ibrutinib monotherapy. The goal of deep resolution MiSeq sequencing was a depth between 1 in 1 million and 1 in 200,000 T cells, and coverage averaged 10x per clonotype. The immunoSEQ hsTCRB Kit was used to generate the TCR beta libraries. The original methods were these. ImmunoSEQ Data Assistant and ImmunoSEQ Analyzer were used for data analysis, and V, D and J genes were assigned according to IMGT definitions. Clonality, which ranges from 0 to 1, was calculated by subtracting the normalized Shannon entropy of productive rearrangement frequencies from one. Only overrepresented clonotypes making up at least 0.05% of each patient's repertoire were included in the public clonotype analysis. Roughly 13 repertoires from age-matched healthy donors, obtained from immuneACCESS, served as clonality controls. The table was pulled from immuneACCESS by TCRdb, which kept in-frame rearrangements only. Such tables lose some clones; where checked, under half of the loss comes from unresolved V genes, and the rest has no known cause. Clone size and V and J calls were adopted from that table, with D and trimming inferred from the DNA. This sample gives more than 30,000 clones in total; around 70% of them show up just once. The ten largest clones represent about 27% of the sample.

This TCR was sampled from a human donor with chronic lymphocytic leukemia. The chain is assembled from TRBV9 and TRBJ1-2, with TRBD1 matching 7 junction bases. The sample consisted of PBMCs, taken before ibrutinib treatment. The bases are TGTGCCAGCAGCGTAGACCCGACAGGGTACTATGGCTACACCTTC. Its protein product is CASSVDPTGYYGYTF.